This entry lists 21 T cell receptor beta chains sequenced from one sample in a study of CD8+CD57+ T cells in acquired aplastic anemia. The authors sequenced patients whose flow cytometry had shown CD8+CD57+ cell expansion. Genomic DNA was employed as the template in profiling TCR beta VDJ and CDR3. TCRdb itself ran the reads through MiXCR, one entry per CDR3 protein. The sample lists around 500,000 distinct CDR3 sequences, 25% to 40% occurring once. The sample taken for sequencing was sorted CD4+, CD8+, or CD8+CD57+ T cells (not recorded which) from PBMCs. These receptors were obtained from a human donor with aplastic anemia.

This sequence joins TRBV20-1 and TRBJ2-7; 9 positions match TRBD1. The CDR3 is made up of 15 amino acids. Trimming cost V 4 bases and J 0 bases; bases outside gene matches: 7. The germline CDR1 and CDR2 sequences are DFQATT and SNEGSKA (reference sequence). The CDR3 region is CSAITGTGSSYEQYF. CDR3 nucleotide sequence: TGCAGTGCTATAACCGGGACAGGGAGCTCCTACGAGCAGTACTTC.

The chain has TRBV9 and TRBJ1-1, with D possibly matching TRBD1 (6 bases). The V end lost 4 bases, the J end lost 6 bases, and 13 bases lay between the germline ends. The CDR3 is 13 amino acids. Germline-derived CDR1 and CDR2 are SGDLS and YYNGEE. CDR3 sequence: CASSHREGSEAFF. In nucleotides, the CDR3 is TGTGCCAGCAGCCACAGGGAGGGGTCTGAAGCTTTCTTT.

This chain uses TRBV3-1 with TRBJ2-7, with D possibly being TRBD1 or TRBD2 (5 bases each). The CDR3 consists of 15 residues. V was cut by 0 bases and J by 3 bases, with 12 bases left in between. Looked up from germline, CDR1 is LGHDT and CDR2 is YNNKEL (reference sequence). This CDR3 is CASSQDGGIYYEQYF. As DNA, the CDR3 is TGTGCCAGCAGCCAAGATGGGGGAATATACTACGAGCAGTACTTC.

The V and J genes are TRBV29-1 and TRBJ2-7; D not resolved. V was shortened by 4 bases and J by 6 bases, with 7 bases between the two germline ends. The CDR3 has 10 residues. CDR1 and CDR2 from the germline V gene are SQVTM and ANQGSEA. The CDR3 DNA reads TGCAGCGTTGTACCGGGCGAGCAGTACTTC. Protein product: CSVVPGEQYF.

The table lists this clonotype with a few counts. This chain's CDR3 is CRVTGQGINEQFF. Written as DNA, the CDR3 is TGCAGAGTAACGGGACAGGGCATCAATGAGCAGTTCTTC. The chain recombines TRBV20-1 with TRBJ2-1, with 9 positions matching TRBD1. The germline V gene has CDR1 DFQATT and CDR2 SNEGSKA (reference sequence). The CDR3 loop spans 13 amino acids.

To note about this clonotype: A much more abundant neighbour one base away suggests this may be a read error. The genes are TRBV12-3 or TRBV12-4 and TRBJ1-2, with D unclear. The CDR3 spans 14 residues. The chain's CDR3 is CASSLASRSYGHTF. CDR3 sequence (DNA): TGTGCCAGCAGTTTAGCTTCCAGGAGCTATGGCCACACCTTC.

Details on this clonotype: One end of the junction fails to match germline, which may point to a read error. The V call is TRBV10-3, the J call TRBJ2-3; the match to TRBD2 covers 7 bases. Germline loops: CDR1 ENHRY, CDR2 SYGVKD. CDR3 length equals 16 residues. The CDR3 here is CASSEDASGRTDTQYF. DNA of the CDR3: TGTGCCAGCAGTGAAGATGCTAGCGGTAGGACAGATACGCAGTATTTT.

The V gene is TRBV7-9, the J gene TRBJ2-7, with D unclear. V lost 1 base, J lost 3 bases, and 13 bases lay in between. CDR1 and CDR2 (germline): SEHNR, FQNEAQ (reference sequence). This CDR3 has 15 residues. The CDR3: CASSLDAGIHYEQYF. CDR3 nucleotides: TGTGCCAGCAGCTTAGATGCAGGTATTCACTACGAGCAGTACTTC.

This clonotype has a count of ten or more. The genes are TRBV20-1 and TRBJ1-6; D possibly corresponds to TRBD1 (6 bases). The CDR3 has 15 amino acids. CDR1 and CDR2 (germline): DFQATT, SNEGSKA (reference sequence). V was pared by 5 bases and J by 5 bases, with 16 bases between. Here the CDR3 DNA reads TGCAGTGCTTCTACAGGGTCTGGCCATAATTCACCCCTCCACTTT. Its protein product is CSASTGSGHNSPLHF.

A few counts support this clonotype. The V and J genes are TRBV7-3 and TRBJ2-2, with D tentatively TRBD2 (5 bases). V was cut by 2 bases and J by 5 bases, with 12 bases left in between. The CDR3 is 15 amino acids. Germline V lookup: CDR1 SGHTA, CDR2 FQGTGA. This CDR3 reads CASSLGSGGTGELFF. The DNA for the CDR3 is TGTGCCAGCAGCTTAGGGAGCGGAGGTACCGGGGAGCTGTTTTTT. The full variable domain, completed using reference TRBV7-3 and TRBJ2-2, is GAGVSQTPSNKVTEKGKYVELRCDPISGHTALYWYRQSLGQGPEFLIYFQGTGAADDSGLPNDRFFAVRPEGSVSTLKIQRTERGDSAVYLCASSLGSGGTGELFFGEGSRLTVL.

This clonotype was observed a single time. A much larger clone differs by one base, so this may be a read error. The chain carries TRBV19 and TRBJ1-1; no firm D call. Per germline, CDR1 LNHDA and CDR2 SQIVND (reference sequence). The ends were cut back, 4 bases at V and 0 bases at J, with 9 bases in the middle. The CDR3 loop spans 14 amino acids. In DNA, the CDR3 is TGTGCCAGTAGTAGCGACATTATGAACACTGAAGCTTTCTTT. This codes for CASSSDIMNTEAFF. Looking up the rest from reference TRBV19 and TRBJ1-1 gives the full variable domain: DGGITQSPKYLFRKEGQNVTLSCEQNLNHDAMYWYRQDPGQGLRLIYYSQIVNDFQKGDIAEGYSVSREKKESFPLTVTSAQKNPTAFYLCASSSDIMNTEAFFGQGTRLTVV.

The rearrangement uses TRBV28 and TRBJ1-5; possibly TRBD1 for D (6 bases). Trimming left V 7 bases short and J 5 bases short, with 18 bases between. This CDR3 contains 15 residues. In germline, CDR1 is MDHEN, CDR2 SYDVKM. The CDR3 sequence: CASTSAAWGHQPQHF. The CDR3 region has the DNA TGTGCCAGCACTTCCGCCGCCTGGGGGCATCAGCCCCAGCATTTT.

This chain connects TRBV7-8 to TRBJ2-7; 9 bases are a match to TRBD2. The trim removed 0 bases at V and 6 bases at J, leaving 3 bases unmatched. Per the germline V gene, CDR1 is SGHVS and CDR2 is FQNEAQ. The CDR3 contains 14 residues. CDR3 sequence: CASSLAPAGGEQYF. The DNA for the CDR3 is TGTGCCAGCAGCTTAGCCCCAGCGGGAGGCGAGCAGTACTTC.

The rearrangement links TRBV2 to TRBJ2-7; the D gene could be TRBD1 or TRBD2 (5 bases each). Germline loops: CDR1 SNHLY, CDR2 FYNNEI. The germline V and J ends were trimmed by 6 bases and 2 bases, with 14 bases remaining between them. This CDR3 spans 14 amino acids. The CDR3 bases are TGTGCCAGCAGACCTTGGATGGGGGCCTACGAGCAGTACTTC. It translates to CASRPWMGAYEQYF.

Ten or more counts support this clonotype. The chain couples TRBV2 to TRBJ1-5; 9 bases are a match to TRBD1. The CDR3 has 17 amino acids. CDR1 SNHLY and CDR2 FYNNEI come from the germline V gene. V trimming: 7 bases; J trimming: 1 base; junction bases outside the gene matches: 11. The CDR3 spells CASIPRTGVGSNQPQHF. The CDR3 DNA is TGTGCCAGCATCCCGAGGACAGGGGTAGGGAGCAATCAGCCCCAGCATTTT.

The sample holds many counts of this clonotype. The gene calls are TRBV7-2 and TRBJ1-5, with D tentatively TRBD1 (6 bases). Germline V CDR1 and CDR2: SGHTA, FQGNSA. The CDR3 is 15 amino acids. V shed 6 bases and J shed 0 bases, with 12 bases lying between them. CDR3 sequence: CASSYKGDSNQPQHF. The CDR3 nucleotides read TGTGCCAGCAGTTACAAGGGGGATAGCAATCAGCCCCAGCATTTT.

This chain joins TRBV27 and TRBJ2-7; 9 bases align to TRBD1. Trimming took 5 bases from V and 0 from J; bases not matched to a gene: 5. The germline CDR1 and CDR2 sequences are MNHEY and SMNVEV (reference sequence). The CDR3 consists of 15 residues. The CDR3 DNA sequence: TGTGCCAGCAGTACCGGGACAGGGTTCTCCTACGAGCAGTACTTC. Translating it yields CASSTGTGFSYEQYF.

With regard to this clonotype: A much larger clone lies a single base off, so this may be a read error. The chain recombines TRBV13 with TRBJ2-7; D possibly corresponds to TRBD2 (5 bases). V was pared by 5 bases and J by 2 bases, with 10 bases between. This CDR3 is built from 13 residues. Germline loops: CDR1 PRHDT, CDR2 FYEKMQ (reference sequence). The CDR3 is CASSRETTYEQYF. The CDR3, as DNA: TGTGCCAGCAGCCGCGAGACTACCTACGAGCAGTACTTC.

The rearrangement joins TRBV20-1 to TRBJ2-1; weak D call: TRBD2 (5 bases). TRBJ2-7 explains the end of the DNA better; the J call may be wrong. Per germline, CDR1 DFQATT and CDR2 SNEGSKA (reference sequence). This CDR3 has 11 amino acids. The CDR3 nucleotides are TGCAGTGCTAAGAGGGATTACGAGCAGTACTTC. This translates into CSAKRDYEQYF.

This chain uses TRBV7-1 with TRBJ2-7; D may correspond to TRBD1 or TRBD2 (5 bases each). TRBV7-1 has ORF status, its function being uncertain. CDR3 length: 20 residues. V was shortened by 3 bases and J by 2 bases, with 29 bases between the two germline ends. CDR3 region: CASSSRDRHGFGPPTYEQYF. The CDR3 bases are TGTGCCAGCAGCTCCCGGGACCGCCATGGGTTCGGTCCTCCCACCTACGAGCAGTACTTC.

The chain recombines TRBV19 with TRBJ1-1, with 7 bases identical to TRBD1. V was pared by 1 base and J by 2 bases, with 16 bases of the junction left unmatched. Per the germline V gene, CDR1 is LNHDA and CDR2 is SQIVND (reference sequence). CDR3 size: 19 residues. CDR3 amino acids: CASSIAGLGGRQGNTEAFF. In DNA form, the CDR3 reads TGTGCCAGTAGTATAGCGGGGTTGGGGGGACGACAGGGAAACACTGAAGCTTTCTTT.